This TCR beta chain is from a study of CD8 T cells in ankylosing spondylitis. Study-wide results and limits: Clones linked to disease were reported to show significant enrichment in matched ankylosing spondylitis synovial fluid. A TCR beta motif of 7 to 9 highly homologous variants seemed to mark ankylosing spondylitis blood. Earlier studies detected some motif variants in reactive arthritis synovial fluid and blood.

Scientists made TCR beta libraries using quantitative 5'-RACE with molecular barcodes. TCRdb analysed the 5' RACE reads with MiXCR anew, one entry per CDR3 protein. The sample lists about 300,000 distinct CDR3 sequences; less than 25% were seen once. The sample holds many counts of this clonotype. As yet, its antigen is unknown. V lost 8 bases and J 1 base, leaving 11 bases between the germline ends. The germline V gene has CDR1 SQVTM and CDR2 ANQGSEA. The CDR3 is made up of 12 amino acids. This receptor was taken from a female donor with ankylosing spondylitis or in good health (not recorded which). The chain joins TRBV29-1 to TRBJ1-1; D is unclear. The sequencing input was blood, either unsorted or a sorted T cell fraction (not recorded which). CDR3 region: CSYGRPNTEAFF. As DNA, the CDR3 is TGCAGCTATGGACGGCCGAACACTGAAGCTTTCTTT.